These 9 T cell receptor beta chains came from one sample sequenced in a study of blood T cell repertoires in COVID-19. Assay: immunoSEQ multiplex PCR; the TCRdb copy retains only in-frame clones and omits some. The sample includes under 150,000 clones, roughly 85% of them seen just once. Specimen: peripheral blood. These receptors were obtained from a human donor in a cohort sampled during active COVID-19.

The chain employs TRBV7-8 and TRBJ2-5; TRBD2 agrees at 15 bases. CDR3 length: 17 amino acids. Trimming took 4 bases from V and 5 from J; bases not matched to a gene: 8. Germline assignment: CDR1 SGHVS and CDR2 FQNEAQ. CDR3 region: CASSSRTSGGAWETQYF. The CDR3 DNA sequence: TGTGCCAGCAGCTCCCGGACTAGCGGGGGGGCCTGGGAGACCCAGTACTTC.

The gene calls are TRBV30 and TRBJ1-1, with TRBD1 as a possible D gene (6 bases). Deletions cut 3 bases from V and 1 base from J, with 12 bases between. CDR3 length: 14 amino acids. Germline assignment: CDR1 GTSNPN and CDR2 SVGIG (reference sequence). The CDR3 sequence is CAWSGRTANTEAFF. In DNA, the CDR3 is TGTGCCTGGAGCGGCAGGACAGCGAACACTGAAGCTTTCTTT.

This clone has a single count. The chain carries TRBV27 and TRBJ1-5; D is ambiguous. CDR1 is MNHEY and CDR2 is SMNVEV in the germline V gene (reference sequence). The CDR3 loop spans 14 amino acids. V lost 0 bases and J 5 bases, leaving 8 bases between the germline ends. CDR3 DNA: TGTGCCAGCAGTTTATCAGGCGGGTATCAGCCCCAGCATTTT. As protein: CASSLSGGYQPQHF.

V and J are TRBV7-2 and TRBJ2-7, with D perhaps TRBD2 (6 bases). CDR3 size: 14 residues. CDR1 and CDR2 from the germline V gene are SGHTA and FQGNSA. Trimming removed 2 bases from V and 3 bases from J, with 11 bases in between. CDR3 amino acids: CASSLLVGSYEQYV. The CDR3, as DNA: TGTGCCAGCAGCTTATTAGTCGGGAGCTACGAGCAGTACGTC.

In the case of this clone: A read error may account for a junction end that differs from germline. The chain uses TRBV4-1 and TRBJ1-2; 7 bases agree with TRBD1. The germline gives CDR1 MGHRA, CDR2 YSYEKL. The CDR3 is 14 amino acids. CDR3 nucleotides: TGCGCCAGCAGCCAAGATCCGGCAGGGGGACGGGCCGCCTTC. Protein product: CASSQDPAGGRAAF.

The rearrangement uses TRBV9 and TRBJ1-1, with D maybe TRBD1 (6 bases). The CDR3 extends over 14 amino acids. Germline V gene data show CDR1 as SGDLS and CDR2 as YYNGEE. The V end lost 0 bases, the J end lost 2 bases, and 8 bases lay between the germline ends. CDR3 sequence reads: CASSVAGGNTEAFF. For the CDR3, the DNA is TGTGCCAGCAGCGTAGCGGGGGGCAACACTGAAGCTTTCTTT.

CDR3 nucleotide sequence: TGTGCTAGTGGCCTAAACCCCCAGGGGGCGCGAAGAGGCAATCAGCCCCAGCATTTT. Translated, it gives CASGLNPQGARRGNQPQHF. The chain uses TRBV12-5 and TRBJ1-5, with 8 bases identical to TRBD1. The CDR3 runs 19 residues. The junction had 18 bases not matched to a gene; V was cut back by 6 bases and J by 2 bases. CDR1 and CDR2 from the germline V gene are LGHNT and FRNRAP.

The sample holds a few counts of this clone. The chain carries TRBV2 and TRBJ1-5; 10 bases match TRBD1. Germline CDR1 is SNHLY and CDR2 is FYNNEI. The J segment lost 6 bases and the V segment lost 6 bases, leaving 14 bases of the junction unmatched. The CDR3 runs 17 residues. This CDR3 is CASRWEADRGGGQPQHF. CDR3 DNA: TGTGCCAGCAGGTGGGAGGCGGACAGGGGGGGCGGTCAGCCCCAGCATTTT.

The chain is built from TRBV4-3 and TRBJ2-3; TRBD2 matches at 9 bases. The CDR3 extends over 16 amino acids. Germline V CDR1 and CDR2: LGHNA, YSLEER. Trimming took 0 bases from V and 6 from J; bases not matched to a gene: 7. CDR3 in amino acids: CASSQDPAGGRDTQYF. CDR3 DNA sequence: TGCGCCAGCAGCCAAGATCCAGCGGGGGGTAGGGATACGCAGTATTTT.